This TCR beta chain emerged from a study of T-cell memory formation after mild COVID-19. One entry per CDR3 protein results from TCRdb running MiXCR on the 5' RACE reads. The sample has 560,000 or so distinct CDR3 sequences, roughly 17% seen once; the top ten hold roughly 7.7%. CDR1 is MNHEY, CDR2 SVGAGI, per germline. This CDR3 is 14 amino acids long. V was cut by 2 bases and J by 3 bases, with 11 bases left in between. The V and J genes are TRBV6-5 and TRBJ2-7; D possibly uses TRBD1 or TRBD2 (5 bases each). The TCR was taken from an adult woman who had mild COVID-19 (a few samples of this study predate the infection). Cell type and time point are not known. The sample taken for sequencing was PBMCs or a T cell subset sorted from them (not recorded which). CDR3: CASSYRDGFYEQYF. The CDR3 bases are TGTGCCAGCAGTTACAGGGACGGTTTCTACGAGCAGTACTTC.